These 20 T cell receptor beta chains came from one sample sequenced in a study of blood T cells in healthy people across ages. Together with a sample-barcoded 5' primer, a J-beta primer mix was included in a second PCR lasting about 7 to 11 cycles. TCRdb re-called the 5' RACE reads through MiXCR, storing one row per CDR3 protein. The sample lists about 1.6 million distinct CDR3 sequences, around 35% seen once, with approximately 11% in the top ten. Sequencing was carried out using blood. The receptor source for this set is a woman aged 25 to 39 in good health.

There are a few counts of this clonotype. This chain uses TRBV11-2 with TRBJ2-1, with no clear D. The CDR3 has 16 amino acids. The ends were cut back, 5 bases at V and 1 base at J, with 15 bases in the middle. Looked up from germline, CDR1 is SGHAT and CDR2 is FQNNGV. This CDR3 is CASSIRSIGSYNEQFF. The CDR3 nucleotides read TGTGCCAGCAGCATACGGAGTATTGGGTCCTACAATGAGCAGTTCTTC.

In this sample, this clonotype turned up a few times. CDR3: CASSQGGRSNQPQHF. CDR3 DNA: TGTGCCAGCAGCCAAGGCGGCAGAAGCAATCAGCCCCAGCATTTT. J is TRBJ1-5 and V is TRBV3-1; D is unresolved. Germline CDR1 is LGHDT and CDR2 is YNNKEL (reference sequence). The CDR3 extends over 15 amino acids. The ends were cut back, 1 base at V and 1 base at J, with 8 bases in the middle.

Many counts were recorded for this clonotype. V is TRBV29-1 and J is TRBJ2-1; 15 bases are a match to TRBD2. The V segment lost 6 bases and the J segment 6 bases; nucleotides outside the gene matches: 12. Germline values: CDR1 SQVTM, CDR2 ANQGSEA. CDR3 length: 17 amino acids. The CDR3 DNA sequence: TGCAGCGTGGAGGGGCGGACTAGCGGGAGGGGAATCAATGAGCAGTTCTTC. Protein: CSVEGRTSGRGINEQFF.

This clonotype was recorded only once. CDR3 sequence (DNA): TGCAGTGCTAGCCCGGAAGACAGACATAACTATGGCTACACCTTC. It translates to CSASPEDRHNYGYTF. The chain uses TRBV20-1 and TRBJ1-2; D is perhaps TRBD1 (5 bases). Germline CDR1 is DFQATT and CDR2 is SNEGSKA (reference sequence). The CDR3 has 15 residues. Trimming removed 3 bases at V and 1 base at J, with 15 bases between.

This clonotype was seen at least ten times. A much larger clone lies one base from this, so it may be a read error. The chain joins TRBV7-2 to TRBJ2-2; 10 nucleotides line up with TRBD2. V lost 6 bases and J lost 7; bases outside the gene matches: 5. This CDR3 is 14 amino acids long. The germline CDR1 and CDR2 sequences are SGHTA and FQGNSA. The CDR3: CASSTAGGRGELFF. The DNA of the CDR3 is TGTGCCAGCAGTACAGCGGGGGGGCGCGGGGAGCTGTTTTTT. The entire variable domain, with the rest obtained from reference TRBV7-2 and TRBJ2-2, is as follows: GAGVSQSPSNKVTEKGKDVELRCDPISGHTALYWYRQSLGQGLEFLIYFQGNSAPDKSGLPSDRFSAERTGGSVSTLTIQRTQQEDSAVYLCASSTAGGRGELFFGEGSRLTVL.

A remark on this clonotype: The junction does not match germline at one end; this may be a read error. The chain links TRBV29-1 to TRBJ1-1; no definite D call. CDR1 and CDR2 (germline): SQVTM, ANQGSEA. This CDR3 is built from 13 residues. CDR3 protein: CSIEDSGLGEAFF. The CDR3, as DNA: TGCAGCATTGAAGATTCCGGGTTGGGGGAAGCTTTCTTT.

The V and J genes are TRBV28 and TRBJ1-4, with TRBD1 as a possible D gene (5 bases). In germline, CDR1 is MDHEN, CDR2 SYDVKM. V lost 10 bases to trimming and J lost 6 bases, with 18 bases between them. This CDR3 region has 14 residues. CDR3 amino acids: CATVPAGEDEKLFF. The CDR3 DNA sequence: TGTGCCACCGTCCCCGCGGGGGAGGATGAAAAACTGTTTTTT.

As regards this clonotype: At one boundary the junction diverges from the germline segment, which might be a read error. The gene calls are TRBV11-1 and TRBJ1-2, with a weak D call TRBD1 (5 bases). Germline CDR1 and CDR2: SGHAT and FQDESV (reference sequence). The CDR3 is 15 amino acids. The CDR3 sequence: CASSFRDPSQGGHTF. In DNA, the CDR3 is TGTGCCAGCAGCTTCCGGGACCCCAGTCAGGGTGGCCACACCTTC.

This clonotype was recorded at least ten times. The chain employs TRBV4-2 and TRBJ2-5; D is unclear. CDR3 size: 13 residues. Germline-derived CDR1 and CDR2 are LGHNA and YNFKEQ. Between the trimmed V and J ends, which lost 0 bases and 4 bases, there was a span of 6 bases. CDR3 loop: CASSQDLRETQYF. The DNA of the CDR3 is TGTGCCAGCAGCCAAGATCTGAGAGAGACCCAGTACTTC.

This clonotype was counted a few times. This rearrangement joins TRBV7-8 to TRBJ2-2; 9 nucleotides line up with TRBD2. The CDR3 has 17 amino acids. With V trimmed by 2 bases and J by 1 base, 5 bases remained unmatched. Looked up from germline, CDR1 is SGHVS and CDR2 is FQNEAQ. For the CDR3, the DNA is TGTGCCAGCAGCTTACTCTTACTAGCGGGGAACACCGGGGAGCTGTTTTTT. This sequence encodes CASSLLLLAGNTGELFF. The full variable domain, in which reference TRBV7-8 and TRBJ2-2 provide the parts outside the CDR3, is GAGVSQSPRYKVAKRGQDVALRCDPISGHVSLFWYQQALGQGPEFLTYFQNEAQLDKSGLPSDRFFAERPEGSVSTLKIQRTQQEDSAVYLCASSLLLLAGNTGELFFGEGSRLTVL.

This chain joins TRBV27 and TRBJ1-2, with D possibly being TRBD1 (5 bases). The germline gives CDR1 MNHEY, CDR2 SMNVEV (reference sequence). V was trimmed by 6 bases and J by 7 bases, leaving 12 bases between them. The CDR3 is made up of 12 amino acids. CDR3 amino acids: CASRGPGTGYTF. Written as DNA, the CDR3 is TGTGCCAGCAGGGGACCGGGGACTGGCTACACCTTC.

J is TRBJ1-1 and V is TRBV5-1, with unresolved D. Trimming took off 0 bases at V and 7 bases at J, with 10 bases between the two ends. CDR3 length: 13 residues. CDR1 and CDR2 from the germline V gene are SGHRS and YFSETQ. In DNA form, the CDR3 reads TGCGCCAGCAGCTTGGACGGGCGAGTTGAAGCTTTCTTT. Translation gives CASSLDGRVEAFF. Looking up the rest from reference TRBV5-1 and TRBJ1-1 gives the full variable domain: KAGVTQTPRYLIKTRGQQVTLSCSPISGHRSVSWYQQTPGQGLQFLFEYFSETQRNKGNFPGRFSGRQFSNSRSEMNVSTLELGDSALYLCASSLDGRVEAFFGQGTRLTVV.

The chain uses TRBV21-1 and TRBJ2-7; TRBD2, the D gene given by the table, was not confirmed from the DNA. TRBV21-1 is a documented pseudogene. CDR3 length: 15 amino acids. The CDR3 is CASNKKWAGRYEQYF. For the CDR3, the DNA is TGTGCCAGCAACAAAAAGTGGGCAGGGCGGTACGAGCAGTACTTC.

In this sample, this clonotype turned up a few times. The rearrangement links TRBV5-6 to TRBJ2-1; 9 bases align to TRBD1. V lost 4 bases, J lost 7 bases, and 9 bases stayed unmatched. The germline gives CDR1 SGHDT, CDR2 YYEEEE. The CDR3 spans 15 residues. The CDR3: CASSTGTGSLNEQFF. DNA for the CDR3: TGTGCCAGCAGCACCGGGACAGGGTCCCTAAATGAGCAGTTCTTC.

The table lists this clonotype with a few counts. The chain combines TRBV5-1 with TRBJ1-5, with 8 bases lining up with TRBD1. The CDR3 is made up of 16 amino acids. Germline V gives CDR1 SGHRS, CDR2 YFSETQ. The V segment lost 2 bases and the J segment 4 bases; nucleotides outside the gene matches: 8. The CDR3 protein is CASSFGTGPRNQPQHF. The CDR3 coding sequence is TGCGCCAGCAGCTTCGGGACAGGCCCACGTAATCAGCCCCAGCATTTT. The whole variable domain, filled in from reference TRBV5-1 and TRBJ1-5, reads KAGVTQTPRYLIKTRGQQVTLSCSPISGHRSVSWYQQTPGQGLQFLFEYFSETQRNKGNFPGRFSGRQFSNSRSEMNVSTLELGDSALYLCASSFGTGPRNQPQHFGDGTRLSIL.

The CDR3 sequence is CSASLEHGYTF. Here the CDR3 DNA reads TGCAGTGCTAGCTTGGAGCATGGCTACACCTTC. The rearrangement uses TRBV20-1 and TRBJ1-2; D uncertain. The CDR3 is 11 amino acids. The ends were cut back, 3 bases at V and 6 bases at J, with 8 bases in the middle. Germline CDR1 and CDR2: DFQATT and SNEGSKA (reference sequence).

This clonotype was seen more than once but under ten times. The chain couples TRBV20-1 to TRBJ2-3; perhaps TRBD2 as D (6 bases). CDR3 length equals 17 residues. Germline CDR1 DFQATT, CDR2 SNEGSKA (reference sequence). Between the trimmed V and J ends, which lost 0 bases and 0 bases, there was a span of 16 bases. DNA of the CDR3: TGCAGTGCTAGAGATCGCCTAGCGCGTACTAGCACAGATACGCAGTATTTT. Protein product: CSARDRLARTSTDTQYF.

The chain carries TRBV5-1 and TRBJ2-7, with 8 bases aligning to TRBD1. From germline, CDR1 is SGHRS and CDR2 YFSETQ. Trimming took 5 bases from V and 5 from J; bases not matched to a gene: 15. The CDR3 length is 16 residues. The DNA for the CDR3 is TGCGCCAGCAGTTCGCTCCCCGGGACAGGCCAACACGAGCAGTACTTC. Translating gives CASSSLPGTGQHEQYF.

The sample holds a few counts of this clonotype. V gene TRBV20-1 combines with J gene TRBJ2-3, with D hard to call. There are 16 residues in the CDR3. Germline CDR1 and CDR2: DFQATT and SNEGSKA (reference sequence). Trimming removed 0 bases from V and 2 bases from J, with 15 bases in between. CDR3 sequence: CSARDYANPDTDTQYF. In nucleotides, the CDR3 is TGCAGTGCTAGAGATTATGCCAATCCCGACACAGATACGCAGTATTTT.

This clonotype was seen just once. CDR3 residues: CSARDAGGREQYF. The CDR3 region has the DNA TGCAGTGCTAGAGATGCAGGAGGGCGGGAGCAGTACTTC. The genes are TRBV20-1 and TRBJ2-5; 7 positions match TRBD2. V dropped 0 bases and J dropped 11; count of bases not matched to a gene: 9. The CDR3 length is 13 residues. CDR1 and CDR2 (germline): DFQATT, SNEGSKA (reference sequence).